Detailed here is one T cell receptor beta chain. The data derive from a study of blood T cell repertoires in COVID-19. Assay used: immunoSEQ multiplex PCR; TCRdb lists only in-frame clones, some missing. The sample has some 150,000 clones, about 80% seen once. CDR1 and CDR2 (germline): SGHTS, YDEGEE. This CDR3 is built from 12 residues. The V gene lost 4 bases and the J gene lost 4 bases, with 9 bases spanning the gap. The V and J genes are TRBV5-8 and TRBJ2-7, with D perhaps matching TRBD1 (5 bases). This TCR was sampled from a man aged 55 to 70 with acute or convalescent COVID-19. The sample comprised peripheral blood. In nucleotides, the CDR3 is TGTGCCAGCAGCGTAACAGGTTACGAGCAGTACTTC. Protein product: CASSVTGYEQYF.